These 25 T cell receptor beta chains originate from one sample sequenced in a study of blood T cell dynamics during melanoma immunotherapy. Documented time point: week 3, after first cycle of checkpoint inhibitor. Clones were read by immunoSEQ multiplex PCR, and TCRdb kept only the in-frame ones, dropping some. Of 25,000 to 35,000 clones listed, approximately 83% were seen once; the top ten hold 10%. Sequences were derived from blood, sampled from a patient treated with checkpoint blockade. The receptors derive from a human donor with melanoma.

The J gene is TRBJ2-1, the V gene TRBV28; 8 nucleotides match TRBD1. With 7 bases clipped from V and 5 bases from J, the junction kept 13 bases outside the gene matches. Germline V CDR1 and CDR2: MDHEN, SYDVKM. The CDR3 sequence is 16 residues long. In nucleotides, the CDR3 is TGTGCCAGCAACGCCCTAGGGGCGGACAGGGACAATGAGCAGTTCTTC. Its protein is CASNALGADRDNEQFF.

V gene TRBV19 combines with J gene TRBJ2-3; 11 bases match TRBD1. Trimming at V came to 10 bases and at J to 5 bases, leaving 8 bases not matched to a gene. The CDR3 has 14 amino acids. The germline V gene encodes CDR1 LNHDA and CDR2 SQIVND (reference sequence). The CDR3 loop is CATSLGTGGDTQYF. DNA for the CDR3: TGTGCCACCTCGTTGGGGACAGGGGGAGATACGCAGTATTTT.

The chain recombines TRBV19 with TRBJ2-2; D might be TRBD2 (6 bases). The V gene's germline CDR1 is LNHDA and CDR2 SQIVND (reference sequence). The CDR3 is 13 residues long. The V end was cut by 6 bases, the J end by 3 bases, with 8 bases between. The CDR3 sequence: CASSGRDTGELFF. CDR3 in DNA: TGTGCCAGTAGCGGGAGAGACACCGGGGAGCTGTTTTTT.

The J gene is TRBJ2-2, the V gene TRBV10-3, with 9 bases matching TRBD2. After removal of 2 bases from V and 5 bases from J, the junction contained 3 bases not matched to a gene. This CDR3 has 15 amino acids. CDR1 is ENHRY and CDR2 is SYGVKD in the germline V gene. The CDR3 DNA sequence: TGTGCCATCAGTGAGATAGCGGGAGTAACCGGGGAGCTGTTTTTT. Protein: CAISEIAGVTGELFF.

The chain employs TRBV4-2 and TRBJ1-5; no clear D gene. Germline CDR1 reads LGHNA; CDR2 reads YNFKEQ. The germline V and J ends were trimmed by 1 base and 8 bases, with 9 bases remaining between them. The CDR3 runs 13 residues. The CDR3 protein is CASSQGGWKPQHF. The DNA for the CDR3 is TGTGCCAGCAGCCAAGGAGGGTGGAAGCCCCAGCATTTT.

The chain couples TRBV19 to TRBJ1-1; D gene uncertain. There are 13 residues in the CDR3. The V gene's germline CDR1 is LNHDA and CDR2 SQIVND (reference sequence). Trimming stripped 5 bases from V and 2 bases from J, with 9 bases between. CDR3 amino acids: CASSGRINTEAFF. The CDR3 DNA reads TGTGCCAGTAGTGGACGGATAAACACTGAAGCTTTCTTT.

V and J are TRBV5-4 and TRBJ2-7; possibly TRBD2 for D (6 bases). Germline assignment: CDR1 SGHNT and CDR2 YYREEE (reference sequence). The germline V and J ends were trimmed by 0 bases and 3 bases, with 13 bases remaining between them. CDR3 length equals 15 residues. CDR3 DNA: TGTGCCAGCAGCTTGGGAGGCGGGGAGGTCTACGAGCAGTACTTC. This encodes CASSLGGGEVYEQYF.

The J gene is TRBJ1-2, the V gene TRBV5-4, with D perhaps matching TRBD1 (5 bases). The germline CDR1 and CDR2 sequences are SGHNT and YYREEE (reference sequence). This CDR3 spans 14 amino acids. V dropped 0 bases and J dropped 5 bases, with 11 bases sitting between them. This CDR3 is CASSLEQASYGYTF. In DNA form, the CDR3 reads TGTGCCAGCAGCTTGGAACAGGCGTCGTATGGCTACACCTTC.

This rearrangement joins TRBV7-9 to TRBJ1-1; 7 bases agree with TRBD1. V lost 2 bases, J lost 0 bases, and 3 bases stayed unmatched. There are 15 residues in the CDR3. Germline V gene sequence: CDR1 SEHNR, CDR2 FQNEAQ (reference sequence). The CDR3 nucleotides read TGTGCCAGCAGCTTAACGAGGGGGCTGAACACTGAAGCTTTCTTT. Amino acids: CASSLTRGLNTEAFF.

The V and J genes are TRBV5-1 and TRBJ2-5; tentative D call: TRBD2 (6 bases). From germline, CDR1 is SGHRS and CDR2 YFSETQ. V dropped 2 bases and J dropped 11 bases, with 19 bases sitting between them. The CDR3 is 14 residues long. The CDR3 DNA follows: TGCGCCAGCAGCTTTGGGGACTTCGATCGGGAGCAGTACTTC. This translates into CASSFGDFDREQYF.

J is TRBJ1-1 and V is TRBV5-4; D unclear. This CDR3 has 14 amino acids. Germline values: CDR1 SGHNT, CDR2 YYREEE (reference sequence). With 0 bases removed from V and 2 bases from J, the gap between germline ends came to 8 bases. The DNA of the CDR3 is TGTGCCAGCAGCTTGGCTTCTTTCAACACTGAAGCTTTCTTT. Translating it yields CASSLASFNTEAFF. Using reference TRBV5-4 and TRBJ1-1 for the parts outside the CDR3, the full variable domain is ETGVTQSPTHLIKTRGQQVTLRCSSQSGHNTVSWYQQALGQGPQFIFQYYREEENGRGNFPPRFSGLQFPNYSSELNVNALELDDSALYLCASSLASFNTEAFFGQGTRLTVV.

This clone showed up just once. V gene TRBV2 combines with J gene TRBJ1-4; TRBD1 agrees at 9 bases. The CDR3 is 15 residues long. Germline CDR1 SNHLY, CDR2 FYNNEI. The junction had 4 bases not matched to a gene; V was cut back by 5 bases and J by 3 bases. In nucleotides, the CDR3 is TGTGCCAGCAGTACAGGGGGCTTGGCTAATGAAAAACTGTTTTTT. Amino acids: CASSTGGLANEKLFF.

This chain joins TRBV29-1 and TRBJ2-2; D is unresolved. V was cut by 7 bases and J by 8 bases, with 8 bases left in between. The CDR3 contains 10 residues. From germline, CDR1 is SQVTM and CDR2 ANQGSEA. CDR3: CSALGGELFF. The CDR3 DNA reads as TGCAGCGCTCTAGGGGGGGAGCTGTTTTTT.

This chain uses TRBV2 with TRBJ2-5; 8 nucleotides agree with TRBD2. Germline loops: CDR1 SNHLY, CDR2 FYNNEI. With 4 bases clipped from V and 4 bases from J, the junction kept 8 bases outside the gene matches. The CDR3 sequence is 15 residues long. The CDR3 DNA is TGTGCCAGCAGTGGGGTTAGCGGGATGGGAGAGACCCAGTACTTC. Translated: CASSGVSGMGETQYF. The whole variable domain, remainder taken from reference TRBV2 and TRBJ2-5, is EPEVTQTPSHQVTQMGQEVILRCVPISNHLYFYWYRQILGQKVEFLVSFYNNEISEKSEIFDDQFSVERPDGSNFTLKIRSTKLEDSAMYFCASSGVSGMGETQYFGPGTRLLVL.

The CDR3 nucleotides are TGTGCCTGGAGTAAGCTGAACACTGAAGCTTTCTTT. Encoded protein: CAWSKLNTEAFF. The chain carries TRBV30 and TRBJ1-1; D is unresolved. The CDR3 is 12 residues long. V lost 2 bases and J 0 bases, leaving 4 bases between the germline ends. Germline CDR1 GTSNPN, CDR2 SVGIG (reference sequence).

The rearrangement uses TRBV28 and TRBJ2-5, with 9 bases that match TRBD2. After removal of 6 bases from V and 7 bases from J, the junction contained 15 bases not matched to a gene. The CDR3 has 16 amino acids. Germline CDR1 is MDHEN and CDR2 is SYDVKM. The CDR3 is CASRGAIGTSYGTQYF. The DNA of the CDR3 is TGTGCCAGCAGGGGGGCAATTGGGACTAGCTATGGGACCCAGTACTTC.

This chain joins TRBV5-1 and TRBJ2-7; possibly TRBD2 for D (6 bases). CDR1 SGHRS and CDR2 YFSETQ come from the germline V gene. The V and J ends lost 2 bases and 0 bases respectively, with 9 bases between them. The CDR3 extends over 14 amino acids. DNA of the CDR3: TGCGCCAGCAGCTTTAGCGGTAGCTCCTACGAGCAGTACTTC. This translates into CASSFSGSSYEQYF.

This sequence joins TRBV6-1 and TRBJ2-7; perhaps TRBD1 as D (5 bases). V was clipped by 2 bases and J by 2 bases, with 10 bases between them. Germline V gene data show CDR1 as MNHNS and CDR2 as SASEGT. The CDR3 has 14 residues. The CDR3: CASSEQKGPYEQYF. The CDR3, as DNA: TGTGCCAGCAGTGAACAGAAGGGGCCCTACGAGCAGTACTTC.

The chain employs TRBV6-1 and TRBJ2-3, with a weak D call TRBD2 (5 bases). The germline V gene encodes CDR1 MNHNS and CDR2 SASEGT. The CDR3 loop spans 14 amino acids. The ends were cut back, 2 bases at V and 8 bases at J, with 14 bases in the middle. Here the CDR3 DNA reads TGTGCCAGCAGTGAAACACAGAGGGAAGGTACGCAGTATTTT. It is translated as CASSETQREGTQYF.

The chain has TRBV6-5 and TRBJ2-7; D not certain. Germline V gene lookup returns CDR1 MNHEY and CDR2 SVGAGI. The length of the CDR3 is 13 residues. V was clipped by 6 bases and J by 7 bases, with 16 bases between them. In DNA form, the CDR3 reads TGTGCCAGCAGGATCTACATGAGCGCGGAGCAGTACTTC. It is translated as CASRIYMSAEQYF.

The rearrangement uses TRBV29-1 and TRBJ1-1; possibly TRBD1 for D (5 bases). V shed 0 bases and J shed 7 bases, with 9 bases lying between them. CDR3 length equals 12 residues. Germline CDR1 SQVTM, CDR2 ANQGSEA. The CDR3 spells CSVEDLGLEAFF. The CDR3 DNA reads TGCAGCGTTGAAGATCTGGGGCTTGAAGCTTTCTTT.

The chain has TRBV2 and TRBJ1-4, with D perhaps TRBD1 (5 bases). This CDR3 contains 14 residues. The V gene lost 6 bases and the J gene lost 5 bases, with 13 bases spanning the gap. The germline CDR1 and CDR2 sequences are SNHLY and FYNNEI. The CDR3 DNA follows: TGTGCCAGCAGGCGGGGGTACCGGAATGAAAAACTGTTTTTT. It encodes CASRRGYRNEKLFF. The full variable domain, rest sourced from reference TRBV2 and TRBJ1-4, is EPEVTQTPSHQVTQMGQEVILRCVPISNHLYFYWYRQILGQKVEFLVSFYNNEISEKSEIFDDQFSVERPDGSNFTLKIRSTKLEDSAMYFCASRRGYRNEKLFFGSGTQLSVL.

The chain recombines TRBV7-2 with TRBJ1-6; weak D call: TRBD1 (5 bases). CDR1 and CDR2 (germline): SGHTA, FQGNSA. The CDR3 covers 15 residues. V gave up 7 bases and J gave up 7 bases, with 17 bases separating them. Written as DNA, the CDR3 is TGTGCCAGCAATGATAGTCCCGGGGGAAATTCACCCCTCCACTTT. Protein sequence: CASNDSPGGNSPLHF.

The chain has TRBV2 and TRBJ2-7; TRBD2 is a possible D gene (5 bases). V gave up 3 bases and J gave up 5 bases, with 11 bases separating them. Germline V gene data show CDR1 as SNHLY and CDR2 as FYNNEI. The CDR3 contains 13 residues. In nucleotides, the CDR3 is TGTGCCAGCAGTGAGTCGGGGATCCACGAGCAGTACTTC. Protein sequence: CASSESGIHEQYF.

The chain links TRBV9 to TRBJ2-2; 8 bases line up with TRBD1. The CDR3 totals 15 residues. Germline CDR1 SGDLS, CDR2 YYNGEE. Losses at the gene ends were 4 bases for V and 5 bases for J; bases not matched to a gene: 7. CDR3 DNA: TGTGCCAGCAGCTTGGGACAGGCGAGGACCGGGGAGCTGTTTTTT. It translates to CASSLGQARTGELFF.